This paragraph reports one T cell receptor beta chain. Authors' data handling: Nucleated cell counts were estimated from reference gene primer amplification. Profiling relied on immunoSEQ multiplex PCR, and the TCRdb table lists in-frame clones only, not all of them. The V and J calls and clone size come from that table; D and trimming were worked out from the DNA. The repertoire holds roughly 440,000 clones, more than 70% seen once, with over 9.5% in the top ten. This entry comes from a study of blood T cell repertoires in COVID-19. Whole-study context: Material from acute and convalescent COVID-19 was sourced from the United States, Italy and Spain. Sources were T cells, B-cell-depleted T cells, or PBMCs; the material itself was cDNA or gDNA.

With 2 bases clipped from V and 6 bases from J, the junction kept 1 base outside the gene matches. Per the germline V gene, CDR1 is SQVTM and CDR2 is ANQGSEA. This CDR3 has 12 residues. Patients of the Seattle cohort, enrolled during active infection, were followed longitudinally. This TCR was recovered from a woman between 50 and 59 years old with COVID-19, enrolled during active disease. Material: peripheral blood. The J gene is TRBJ2-1, the V gene TRBV29-1, with 7 positions matching TRBD2. Here the CDR3 reads CSVESGANEQFF. Here the CDR3 DNA reads TGCAGCGTTGAAAGCGGGGCCAATGAGCAGTTCTTC.